This is a list of T cell receptor beta chains from one sample in a study of beta chain features in type 1 diabetes. The protocol was immunoSEQ multiplex PCR, while the TCRdb copy is restricted to in-frame clones and leaves out a portion. The sample has over 500,000 clones; 15% are singletons. Sample: naive CD4+ T cells from blood. The receptors were gathered from a man younger than 30 in good health. The conserved cysteine and the conserved F or W are not part of the CDR3 here. Where a row states a size, it is once, few, many or the class of an expanded clone; other rows omit it.

>TRBV28|TRBJ2-3|few
ASSSRGGTDTQY
>TRBV4-1|TRBJ2-4|NA
ASSQDEGRNIQY
>TRBV4-2|TRBJ1-5|few
ASSPYSAHQPQH
>TRBV11-2|TRBJ2-4|few
ASSPRLAQGVTAKNIQY
>TRBV9|TRBJ2-5|NA
ASSGVAKGQETQY
>TRBV5-4|TRBJ1-1|NA
ASSLVDTEAF
>TRBV9|TRBJ2-1|NA
ASSGSRLGPYNEQF
>TRBV28|TRBJ2-1|NA
ASSSAGVGNEQF
>TRBV19|TRBJ2-1|few
ASSPRSGTGLYNEQF
>TRBV6-5|TRBJ2-3|NA
ASRPASDTQY
>TRBV7-2|TRBJ1-5|once
ASSLWDQPQH
>TRBV2|TRBJ2-2|few
ASRKEQGGTGELF
>TRBV30|TRBJ2-1|few
AWSGNRANEQF
>TRBV10-3|TRBJ1-4|few
AIRDRDEKLF
>TRBV5-1|TRBJ2-7|NA
ASSSSYEQY